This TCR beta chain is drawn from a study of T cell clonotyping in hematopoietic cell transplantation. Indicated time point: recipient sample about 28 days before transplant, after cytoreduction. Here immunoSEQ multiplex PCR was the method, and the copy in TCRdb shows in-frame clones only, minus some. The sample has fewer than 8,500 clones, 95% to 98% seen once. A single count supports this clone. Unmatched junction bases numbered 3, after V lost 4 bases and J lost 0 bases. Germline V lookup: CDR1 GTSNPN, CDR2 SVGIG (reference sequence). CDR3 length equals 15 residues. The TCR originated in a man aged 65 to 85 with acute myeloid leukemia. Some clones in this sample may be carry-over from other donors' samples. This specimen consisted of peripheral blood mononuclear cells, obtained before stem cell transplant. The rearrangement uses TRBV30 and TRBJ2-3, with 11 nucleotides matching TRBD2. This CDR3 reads CAWTTSGISTDTQYF. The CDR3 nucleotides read TGTGCCTGGACGACTAGCGGGATCAGCACAGATACGCAGTATTTT.